This TCR beta chain was documented in a study of CD8 T cells in ankylosing spondylitis. A few counts support this clonotype. The germline V gene has CDR1 MDHEN and CDR2 SYDVKM. The V end lost 6 bases, the J end lost 6 bases, and 24 bases lay between the germline ends. The CDR3 is made up of 16 amino acids. TCRdb re-called the 5' RACE reads through MiXCR, storing one row per CDR3 protein. The sample consists of roughly 150,000 distinct CDR3 sequences, 25% to 35% of them appearing once. The sequencing sample was made of synovial fluid, either unsorted or a sorted T cell fraction (not recorded which). This clonotype was sampled from a male donor with ankylosing spondylitis. The chain recombines TRBV28 with TRBJ2-7; D is perhaps TRBD2 (9 bases). CDR3 region: CASSPRQGRGGSEQYF. For the CDR3, the DNA is TGTGCCAGCAGCCCACGACAGGGGCGGGGGGGGAGCGAGCAGTACTTC.